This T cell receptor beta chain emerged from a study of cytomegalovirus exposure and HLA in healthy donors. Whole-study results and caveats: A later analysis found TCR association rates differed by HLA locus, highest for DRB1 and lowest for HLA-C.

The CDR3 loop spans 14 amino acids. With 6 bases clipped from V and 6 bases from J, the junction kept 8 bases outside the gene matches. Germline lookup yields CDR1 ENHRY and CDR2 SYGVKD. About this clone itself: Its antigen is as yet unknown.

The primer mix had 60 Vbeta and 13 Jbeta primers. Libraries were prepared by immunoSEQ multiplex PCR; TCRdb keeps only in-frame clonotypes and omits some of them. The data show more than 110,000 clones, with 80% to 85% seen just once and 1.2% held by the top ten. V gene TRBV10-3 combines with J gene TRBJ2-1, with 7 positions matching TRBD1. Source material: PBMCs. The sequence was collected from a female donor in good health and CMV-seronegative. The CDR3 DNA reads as TGTGCCATCAGCGAGGTAGACAGGGTCAATGAGCAGTTCTTC. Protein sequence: CAISEVDRVNEQFF.